This TCR beta chain is from a study of response to subunit inactivated influenza vaccine. General observations from the study: Few additional T cells are recruited per seasonal influenza vaccination, authors suggested.

At least ten counts were recorded for this clonotype. Its specificity is not known. TCRdb reanalysed the RT-PCR reads using MiXCR and keeps one entry per CDR3 protein. The profile shows around 480,000 distinct CDR3 sequences, roughly 9.7% of them singletons. V was trimmed by 2 bases and J by 3 bases, leaving 7 bases between them. The CDR3 length is 13 residues. Germline V gene sequence: CDR1 SEHNR, CDR2 FQNEAQ (reference sequence). The sequence derives from a man between 50 and 59 years old who received an inactivated influenza vaccine. The chain couples TRBV7-9 to TRBJ1-2; D possibly corresponds to TRBD1 (6 bases). The sample here was PBMCs from blood, taken roughly 47 days after vaccination. The CDR3 bases are TGTGCCAGCAGCTTAAGGACAGACTATGGCTACACCTTC. This encodes CASSLRTDYGYTF.